The next 15 T cell receptor beta chains were all read from a single sample in a study of CD8 T cells in ankylosing spondylitis. Study-wide results and limits: What appeared characteristic of ankylosing spondylitis blood was a TCR beta motif of fewer than ten highly homologous variants.

Antigen specificity for these receptors is unknown. A single record per CDR3 protein comes from TCRdb applying MiXCR to the 5' RACE reads. Counted here are more than 500,000 distinct CDR3 sequences, about 5.2% occurring once; the ten biggest clones make up under 4.5%. Sequenced sample: blood, either unsorted or a sorted T cell fraction (not recorded which). These receptors were collected from a male donor with ankylosing spondylitis.

This chain uses TRBV28 with TRBJ2-7, with 8 nucleotides matching TRBD2. The germline V gene encodes CDR1 MDHEN and CDR2 SYDVKM. This CDR3 spans 14 amino acids. Trimming at V came to 7 bases and at J to 2 bases, leaving 7 bases not matched to a gene. This CDR3 is CASTPRGGTYEQYF. The CDR3 coding sequence is TGTGCCAGCACCCCCCGGGGGGGGACCTACGAGCAGTACTTC.

This clonotype was seen many times. The chain carries TRBV4-3 and TRBJ2-1; a weak D match, TRBD2 (5 bases). The CDR3 has 16 residues. Trimming took off 1 base at V and 12 bases at J, with 22 bases between the two ends. Germline assignment: CDR1 LGHNA and CDR2 YSLEER. CDR3 amino acids: CASSQATFRIGRVQFF. The CDR3, as DNA: TGCGCCAGCAGCCAAGCCACCTTTAGAATAGGGAGAGTGCAGTTCTTC.

The V and J genes are TRBV6-2 or TRBV6-3 and TRBJ2-1; TRBD2 matches at 14 bases. The CDR3 length is 18 residues. Germline V gene lookup returns CDR1 MNHEY and CDR2 SVGEGT. V lost 1 base and J lost 8; bases outside the gene matches: 10. This CDR3 reads CASSYFRLAGGRGDEQFF. DNA of the CDR3: TGTGCCAGCAGTTACTTCCGACTAGCGGGAGGGCGGGGCGATGAGCAGTTCTTC.

J is TRBJ2-5 and V is TRBV10-3; TRBD1 might be the D (6 bases). The germline V and J ends were trimmed by 5 bases and 5 bases, with 12 bases remaining between them. The germline CDR1 and CDR2 sequences are ENHRY and SYGVKD. The CDR3 extends over 13 amino acids. The CDR3 nucleotides read TGTGCCATCAGTCCCAGGGACAAGGAGACCCAGTACTTC. The encoded protein is CAISPRDKETQYF.

This clonotype was seen ten or more times. V gene TRBV9 combines with J gene TRBJ2-7; weak D call: TRBD2 (6 bases). This CDR3 is built from 15 residues. Per germline, CDR1 SGDLS and CDR2 YYNGEE. Trimming pared 3 bases from V and 7 bases from J, leaving 20 bases between. CDR3 DNA: TGTGCCAGCAGCGAGGGGACTTGGTCGGATGGGGAGCAGTACTTC. It is translated as CASSEGTWSDGEQYF.

This clonotype was observed at least ten times. The rearrangement joins TRBV5-1 to TRBJ1-4; D not resolved. This CDR3 comprises 14 residues. From germline, CDR1 is SGHRS and CDR2 YFSETQ. V was clipped by 4 bases and J by 7 bases, with 14 bases between them. CDR3 DNA: TGCGCCAGCAGCCAGGACCCTGGGATTGAAAAACTGTTTTTT. As protein: CASSQDPGIEKLFF.

In its sample, this clonotype was seen many times. V and J are TRBV5-1 and TRBJ2-7, with 10 bases identical to TRBD1. With V trimmed by 4 bases and J by 4 bases, 5 bases remained unmatched. Per the germline V gene, CDR1 is SGHRS and CDR2 is YFSETQ. This CDR3 has 14 residues. This CDR3 is CASSISGQGYEQYF. CDR3 DNA: TGCGCCAGCAGCATCTCGGGACAGGGGTACGAGCAGTACTTC.

This clonotype occurred many times. This chain joins TRBV12-3 or TRBV12-4 and TRBJ2-1, with TRBD2 matching 11 bases. V gave up 6 bases and J gave up 7 bases; unmatched junction bases: 8. There are 15 residues in the CDR3. The CDR3, as DNA: TGTGCCAGCAGACGACTAGCGGGGCGGGGGAATGAGCAGTTCTTC. It encodes CASRRLAGRGNEQFF.

The V and J genes are TRBV28 and TRBJ2-7; no clear D gene. Germline V gives CDR1 MDHEN, CDR2 SYDVKM. Trimming pared 2 bases from V and 6 bases from J, leaving 8 bases between. There are 12 residues in the CDR3. In DNA, the CDR3 is TGTGCCAGCAGTTTAAACGGTGTCGAGCAGTACTTC. Encoded protein: CASSLNGVEQYF.

V and J are TRBV10-3 and TRBJ2-7; TRBD1 is a possible D gene (6 bases). The CDR3 is 14 residues long. From germline, CDR1 is ENHRY and CDR2 SYGVKD. Trimming cost V 9 bases and J 0 bases, with 15 bases left between them. The DNA for the CDR3 is TGTGCCATGCGGACAGCATTAAGCTCCTACGAGCAGTACTTC. Protein product: CAMRTALSSYEQYF.

This clonotype has ten or more counts. This sequence joins TRBV20-1 and TRBJ1-1; 8 bases are a match to TRBD1. The V gene end was trimmed by 6 bases and the J gene end by 5 bases; junction bases not matched to a gene: 11. The CDR3 totals 14 residues. Germline values: CDR1 DFQATT, CDR2 SNEGSKA (reference sequence). The CDR3: CSAPHQGARTEAFF. CDR3 nucleotides: TGCAGTGCACCACATCAGGGGGCGAGGACTGAAGCTTTCTTT.

This chain connects TRBV5-1 to TRBJ2-2, with TRBD1 as a possible D gene (6 bases). This CDR3 region has 17 residues. CDR1 is SGHRS, CDR2 YFSETQ, per germline. V gave up 3 bases and J gave up 5 bases, with 20 bases separating them. The CDR3, as DNA: TGCGCCAGCAGCTGGGGTGGCGCAGGGGCCGAAACCGGGGAGCTGTTTTTT. Translated: CASSWGGAGAETGELFF.

This clonotype was counted at least ten times. The gene calls are TRBV20-1 and TRBJ2-2, with D perhaps TRBD1 (5 bases). This CDR3 has 12 residues. The V gene lost 7 bases and the J gene lost 5 bases, with 11 bases spanning the gap. Germline CDR1 and CDR2: DFQATT and SNEGSKA (reference sequence). The CDR3, as DNA: TGCAGTGGGCAGGGATGGACCGGGGAGCTGTTTTTT. This sequence encodes CSGQGWTGELFF.

On this clonotype itself: The germline gene is not matched at one end of the junction; a read error may be the cause. V and J are TRBV5-1 and TRBJ2-5; D might be TRBD1 or TRBD2, each matching 5 bases. The CDR3 consists of 14 residues. Germline CDR1 and CDR2: SGHRS and YFSETQ. The CDR3 here is CARSSGDVQETQYF. The CDR3 DNA is TGCGCCCGCAGCTCCGGGGACGTGCAAGAGACCCAGTACTTC.

At least ten counts were recorded for this clonotype. This chain links TRBV7-9 with TRBJ2-1; D assignment may be TRBD1 or TRBD2 (5 bases each). Germline CDR1 SEHNR, CDR2 FQNEAQ (reference sequence). This CDR3 region has 16 residues. V was shortened by 3 bases and J by 0 bases, with 12 bases between the two germline ends. CDR3 amino acids: CASSLGTGSSYNEQFF. The CDR3 bases are TGTGCCAGCAGCTTGGGGACGGGGAGCTCCTACAATGAGCAGTTCTTC. The whole variable domain, remainder taken from reference TRBV7-9 and TRBJ2-1, is DTGVSQNPRHKITKRGQNVTFRCDPISEHNRLYWYRQTLGQGPEFLTYFQNEAQLEKSRLLSDRFSAERPKGSFSTLEIQRTEQGDSAMYLCASSLGTGSSYNEQFFGPGTRLTVL.